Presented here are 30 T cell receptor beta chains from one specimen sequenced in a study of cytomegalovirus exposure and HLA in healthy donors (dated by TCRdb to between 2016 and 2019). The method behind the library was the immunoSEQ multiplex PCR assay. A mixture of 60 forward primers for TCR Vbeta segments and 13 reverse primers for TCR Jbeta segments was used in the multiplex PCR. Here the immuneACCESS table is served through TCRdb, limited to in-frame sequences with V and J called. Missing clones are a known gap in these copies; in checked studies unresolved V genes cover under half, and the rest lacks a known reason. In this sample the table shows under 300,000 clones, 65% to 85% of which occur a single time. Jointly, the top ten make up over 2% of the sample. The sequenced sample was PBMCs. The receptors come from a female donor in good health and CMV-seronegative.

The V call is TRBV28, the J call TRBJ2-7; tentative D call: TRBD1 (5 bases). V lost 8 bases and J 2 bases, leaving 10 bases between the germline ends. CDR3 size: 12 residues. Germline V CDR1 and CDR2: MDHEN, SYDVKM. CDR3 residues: CASLRVPYEQYF. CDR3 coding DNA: TGTGCCAGCCTCAGGGTTCCCTACGAGCAGTACTTC.

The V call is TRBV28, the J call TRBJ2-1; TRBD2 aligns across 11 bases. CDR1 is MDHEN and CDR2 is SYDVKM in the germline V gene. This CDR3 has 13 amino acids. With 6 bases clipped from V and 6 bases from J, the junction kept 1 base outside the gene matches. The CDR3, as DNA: TGTGCCAGCAGCACTAGCGGGAGCAATGAGCAGTTCTTC. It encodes CASSTSGSNEQFF.

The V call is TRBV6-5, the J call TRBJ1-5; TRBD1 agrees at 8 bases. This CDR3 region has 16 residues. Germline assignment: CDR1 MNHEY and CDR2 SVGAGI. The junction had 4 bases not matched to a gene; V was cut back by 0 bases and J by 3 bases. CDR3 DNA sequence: TGTGCCAGCAGTTACTCGAGGACAGGGCTCAATCAGCCCCAGCATTTT. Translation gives CASSYSRTGLNQPQHF.

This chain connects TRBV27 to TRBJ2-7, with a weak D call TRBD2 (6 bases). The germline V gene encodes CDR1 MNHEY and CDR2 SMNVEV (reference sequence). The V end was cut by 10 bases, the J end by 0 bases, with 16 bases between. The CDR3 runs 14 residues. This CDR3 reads CATKEGSSSYEQYF. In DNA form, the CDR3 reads TGTGCCACCAAGGAGGGCTCTAGCTCCTACGAGCAGTACTTC.

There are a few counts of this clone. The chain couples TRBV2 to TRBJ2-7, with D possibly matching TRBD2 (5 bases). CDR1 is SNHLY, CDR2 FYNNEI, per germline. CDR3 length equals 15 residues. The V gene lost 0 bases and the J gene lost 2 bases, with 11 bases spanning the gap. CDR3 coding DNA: TGTGCCAGCAGTGAAGCTCGGACTCACACCTACGAGCAGTACTTC. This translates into CASSEARTHTYEQYF.

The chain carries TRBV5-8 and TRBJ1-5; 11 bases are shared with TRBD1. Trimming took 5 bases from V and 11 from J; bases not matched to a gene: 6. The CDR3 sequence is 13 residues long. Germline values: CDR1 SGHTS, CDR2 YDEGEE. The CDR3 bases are TGTGCCAGCAGGCGGACAGGGGGCGCGTCCCAGCATTTT. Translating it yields CASRRTGGASQHF.

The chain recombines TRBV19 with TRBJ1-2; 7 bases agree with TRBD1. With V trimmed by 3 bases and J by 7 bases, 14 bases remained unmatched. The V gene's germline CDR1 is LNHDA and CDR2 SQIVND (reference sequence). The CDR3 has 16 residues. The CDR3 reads CASSILILRPGGGYTF. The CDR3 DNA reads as TGTGCCAGTAGTATCTTGATTCTACGCCCAGGGGGTGGCTACACCTTC. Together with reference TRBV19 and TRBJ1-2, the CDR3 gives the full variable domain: DGGITQSPKYLFRKEGQNVTLSCEQNLNHDAMYWYRQDPGQGLRLIYYSQIVNDFQKGDIAEGYSVSREKKESFPLTVTSAQKNPTAFYLCASSILILRPGGGYTFGSGTRLTVV.

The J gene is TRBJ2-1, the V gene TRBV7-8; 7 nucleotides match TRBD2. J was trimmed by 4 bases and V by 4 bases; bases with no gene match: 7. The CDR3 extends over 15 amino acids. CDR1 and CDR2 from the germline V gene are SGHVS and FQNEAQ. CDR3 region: CASSSSGTVYNEQFF. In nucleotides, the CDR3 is TGTGCCAGCAGCTCCAGCGGGACCGTGTACAATGAGCAGTTCTTC.

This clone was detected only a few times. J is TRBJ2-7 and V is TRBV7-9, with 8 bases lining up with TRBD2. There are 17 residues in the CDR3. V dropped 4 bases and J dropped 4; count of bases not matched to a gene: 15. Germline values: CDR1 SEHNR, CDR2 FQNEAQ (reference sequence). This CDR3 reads CASSSSRDSGITYEQYF. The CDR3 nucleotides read TGTGCCAGCAGCTCGTCTCGAGATAGCGGGATTACGTACGAGCAGTACTTC.

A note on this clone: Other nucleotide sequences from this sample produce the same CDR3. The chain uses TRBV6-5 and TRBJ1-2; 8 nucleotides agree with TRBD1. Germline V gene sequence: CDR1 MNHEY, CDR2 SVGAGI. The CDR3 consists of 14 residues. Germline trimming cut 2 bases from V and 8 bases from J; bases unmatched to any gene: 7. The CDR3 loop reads CASSYNGGQGGYTF. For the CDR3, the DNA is TGTGCCAGCAGTTACAACGGAGGACAGGGCGGCTACACCTTC.

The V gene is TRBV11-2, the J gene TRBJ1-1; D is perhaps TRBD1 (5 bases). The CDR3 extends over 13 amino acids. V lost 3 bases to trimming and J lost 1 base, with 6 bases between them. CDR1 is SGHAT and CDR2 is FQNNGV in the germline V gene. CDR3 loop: CASSFRANTEAFF. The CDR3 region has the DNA TGTGCCAGCAGCTTCAGGGCGAACACTGAAGCTTTCTTT.

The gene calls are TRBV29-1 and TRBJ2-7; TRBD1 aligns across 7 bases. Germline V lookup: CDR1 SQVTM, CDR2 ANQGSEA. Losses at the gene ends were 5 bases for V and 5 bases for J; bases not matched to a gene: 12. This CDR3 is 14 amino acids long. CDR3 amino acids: CSVPRAGGIHEQYF. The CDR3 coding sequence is TGCAGCGTTCCCCGGGCAGGGGGTATCCACGAGCAGTACTTC.

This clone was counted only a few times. CDR3 bases: TGTGCCAGCAGTTTGGGACTAGGTCTAGGTGGCACAGATACGCAGTATTTT. It yields the protein CASSLGLGLGGTDTQYF. The chain uses TRBV28 and TRBJ2-3; 8 nucleotides align to TRBD2. Germline assignment: CDR1 MDHEN and CDR2 SYDVKM. V lost 3 bases to trimming and J lost 1 base; unmatched junction nucleotides: 9. The CDR3 covers 17 residues.

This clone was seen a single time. CDR3 sequence: CASSIAGGNNEQFF. In DNA, the CDR3 is TGTGCCAGCAGCATAGCGGGAGGAAACAATGAGCAGTTCTTC. This chain links TRBV7-3 with TRBJ2-1, with 10 bases aligning to TRBD2. CDR3 size: 14 residues. CDR1 SGHTA and CDR2 FQGTGA come from the germline V gene. V lost 5 bases and J lost 5; bases outside the gene matches: 3.

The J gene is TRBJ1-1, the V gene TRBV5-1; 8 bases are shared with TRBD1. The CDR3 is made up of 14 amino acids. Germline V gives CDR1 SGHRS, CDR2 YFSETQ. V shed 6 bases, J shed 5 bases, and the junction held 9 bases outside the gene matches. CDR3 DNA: TGCGCCAGCAACCAGGGGGCTGTCTCTACTGAAGCTTTCTTT. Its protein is CASNQGAVSTEAFF.

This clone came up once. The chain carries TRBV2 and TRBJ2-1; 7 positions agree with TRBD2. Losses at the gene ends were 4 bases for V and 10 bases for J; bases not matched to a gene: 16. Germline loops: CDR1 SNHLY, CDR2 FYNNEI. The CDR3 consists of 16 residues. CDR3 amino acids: CASSVPGTTPGWEQFF. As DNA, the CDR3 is TGTGCCAGCAGTGTCCCCGGGACTACTCCGGGATGGGAGCAGTTCTTC.

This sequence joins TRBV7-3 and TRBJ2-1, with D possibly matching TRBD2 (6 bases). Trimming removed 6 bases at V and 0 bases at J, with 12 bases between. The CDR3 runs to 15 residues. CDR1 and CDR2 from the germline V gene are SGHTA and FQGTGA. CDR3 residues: CASRLAVGSYNEQFF. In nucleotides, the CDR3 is TGTGCCAGCAGATTAGCGGTAGGCTCCTACAATGAGCAGTTCTTC.

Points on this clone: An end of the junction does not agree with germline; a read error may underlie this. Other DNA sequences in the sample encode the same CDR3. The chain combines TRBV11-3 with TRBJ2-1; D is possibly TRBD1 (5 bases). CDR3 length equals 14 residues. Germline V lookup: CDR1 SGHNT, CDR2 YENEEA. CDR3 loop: CASRTPGLANEQFF. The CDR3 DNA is TGTGCCAGCAGGACCCCAGGGTTGGCCAATGAACAGTTCTTC.

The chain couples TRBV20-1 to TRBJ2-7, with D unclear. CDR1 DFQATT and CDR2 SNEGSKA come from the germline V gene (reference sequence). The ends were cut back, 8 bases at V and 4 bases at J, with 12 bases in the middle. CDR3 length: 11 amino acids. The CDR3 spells CSLMTGYEQYF. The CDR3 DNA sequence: TGCAGTCTGATGACTGGATACGAGCAGTACTTC.

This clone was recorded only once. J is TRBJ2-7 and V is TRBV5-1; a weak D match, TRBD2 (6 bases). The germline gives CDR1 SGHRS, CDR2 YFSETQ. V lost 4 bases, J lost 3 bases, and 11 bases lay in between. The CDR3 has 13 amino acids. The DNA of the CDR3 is TGCGCCAGCAGCAGGCAGGGACTCTACGAGCAGTACTTC. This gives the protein CASSRQGLYEQYF.

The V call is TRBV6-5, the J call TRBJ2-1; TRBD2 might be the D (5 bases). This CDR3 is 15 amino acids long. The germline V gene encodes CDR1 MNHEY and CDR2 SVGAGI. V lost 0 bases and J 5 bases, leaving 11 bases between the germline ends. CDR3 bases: TGTGCCAGCAGTTACTCCCTAGCCCCCGACAATGAGCAGTTCTTC. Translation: CASSYSLAPDNEQFF.

As DNA, the CDR3 is TGTGCCAGCAGCTTATCTCGGGAATCGACTTCCTACGAGCAGTACTTC. Residues: CASSLSRESTSYEQYF. The rearrangement uses TRBV7-9 and TRBJ2-7, with D perhaps TRBD2 (5 bases). Germline lookup yields CDR1 SEHNR and CDR2 FQNEAQ (reference sequence). Trimming removed 2 bases at V and 1 base at J, with 15 bases between. The CDR3 covers 16 residues.

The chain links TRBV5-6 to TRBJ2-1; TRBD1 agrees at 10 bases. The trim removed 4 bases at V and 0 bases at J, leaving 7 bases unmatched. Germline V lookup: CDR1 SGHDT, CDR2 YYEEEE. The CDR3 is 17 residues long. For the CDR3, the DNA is TGTGCCAGCAGCCCCGACAGGGGGCGAATCTCCTACAATGAGCAGTTCTTC. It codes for CASSPDRGRISYNEQFF.

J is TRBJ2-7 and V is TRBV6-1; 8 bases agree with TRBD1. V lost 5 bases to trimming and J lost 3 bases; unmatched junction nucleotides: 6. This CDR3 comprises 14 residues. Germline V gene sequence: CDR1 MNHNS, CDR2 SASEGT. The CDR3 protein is CASSPGDRYYEQYF. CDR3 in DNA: TGTGCCAGCAGTCCCGGGGACAGGTACTACGAGCAGTACTTC.

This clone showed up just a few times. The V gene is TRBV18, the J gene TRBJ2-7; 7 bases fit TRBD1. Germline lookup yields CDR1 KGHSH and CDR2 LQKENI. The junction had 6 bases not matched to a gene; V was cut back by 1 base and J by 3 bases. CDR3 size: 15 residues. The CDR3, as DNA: TGTGCCAGCTCACCACTCACGGGACAGAGCTACGAGCAGTACTTC. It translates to CASSPLTGQSYEQYF. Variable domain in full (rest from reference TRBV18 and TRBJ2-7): NAGVMQNPRHLVRRRGQEARLRCSPMKGHSHVYWYRQLPEEGLKFMVYLQKENIIDESGMPKERFSAEFPKEGPSILRIQQVVRGDSAAYFCASSPLTGQSYEQYFGPGTRLTVT.

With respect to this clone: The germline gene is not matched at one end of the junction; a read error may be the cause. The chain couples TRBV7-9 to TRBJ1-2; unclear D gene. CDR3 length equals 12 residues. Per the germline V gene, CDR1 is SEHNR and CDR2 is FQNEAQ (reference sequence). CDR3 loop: CSSSSSNYGYTF. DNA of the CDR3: TGTTCCAGCAGCTCGTCTAACTATGGCTACACCTTC.

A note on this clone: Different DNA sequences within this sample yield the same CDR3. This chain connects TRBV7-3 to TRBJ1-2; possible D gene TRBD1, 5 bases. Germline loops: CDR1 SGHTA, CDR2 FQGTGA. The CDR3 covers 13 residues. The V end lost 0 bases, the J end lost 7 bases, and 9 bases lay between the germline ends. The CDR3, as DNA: TGTGCCAGCAGCTTAACAACAGGATCTGGCTACACCTTC. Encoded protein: CASSLTTGSGYTF.

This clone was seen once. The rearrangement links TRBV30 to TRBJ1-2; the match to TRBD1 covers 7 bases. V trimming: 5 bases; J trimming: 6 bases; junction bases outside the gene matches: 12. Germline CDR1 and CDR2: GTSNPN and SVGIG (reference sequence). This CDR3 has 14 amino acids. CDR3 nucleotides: TGTGCCTGGGGGAAGACAGGGCGACGAGATGGCTACACCTTC. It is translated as CAWGKTGRRDGYTF.

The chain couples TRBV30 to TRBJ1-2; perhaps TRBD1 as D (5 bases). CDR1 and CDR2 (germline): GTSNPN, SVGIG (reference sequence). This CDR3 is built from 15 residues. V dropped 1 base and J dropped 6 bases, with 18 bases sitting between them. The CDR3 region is CAWSAERRGGDGYTF. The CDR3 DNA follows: TGTGCCTGGAGTGCGGAACGGCGGGGAGGGGATGGCTACACCTTC.

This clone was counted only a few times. CDR3 amino acids: CASNRQGSNTEAFF. The CDR3, as DNA: TGTGCCAGCAATCGTCAGGGATCCAACACTGAAGCTTTCTTT. V gene TRBV2 combines with J gene TRBJ1-1, with D tentatively TRBD1 (5 bases). Trimming removed 7 bases at V and 2 bases at J, with 14 bases between. CDR1 is SNHLY and CDR2 is FYNNEI in the germline V gene. CDR3 length: 14 amino acids.